Listed here are 17 T cell receptor beta chains from one sample, sequenced in a study of shared clonotypes between healthy human individuals. Sequenced by immunoSEQ multiplex PCR; TCRdb stores in-frame clones only, minus some. Counted here are millions of clones, approximately 94% occurring once; the ten biggest clones make up 1.5% to 2%. Naive CD8 cells lacked CD45RO, underwent positive selection for CCR7 and left out terminally differentiated effector memory CD45RA+ cells. Material: naive CD8+ T cells from PBMCs. The receptors were sampled from a man aged 18 to 35 in good health. Some clones in this sample may be carry-over from other donors' samples.

The gene calls are TRBV19 and TRBJ2-7, with D perhaps TRBD1 (6 bases). The V end was cut by 1 base, the J end by 6 bases, with 16 bases between. This CDR3 spans 15 amino acids. Germline V lookup: CDR1 LNHDA, CDR2 SQIVND (reference sequence). CDR3 protein: CASSIAPGQLREQYF. CDR3 nucleotides: TGTGCCAGTAGTATAGCCCCTGGACAGTTACGCGAGCAGTACTTC.

This rearrangement joins TRBV7-2 to TRBJ1-5; D call uncertain. The CDR3 consists of 16 residues. The V end lost 1 base, the J end lost 0 bases, and 10 bases lay between the germline ends. CDR1 is SGHTA, CDR2 FQGNSA, per germline. DNA for the CDR3: TGTGCCAGCAGCTTAGTTTCACACGATAGCAATCAGCCCCAGCATTTT. As protein: CASSLVSHDSNQPQHF.

The V and J genes are TRBV29-1 and TRBJ1-2; maybe TRBD1 (5 bases). The V gene's germline CDR1 is SQVTM and CDR2 ANQGSEA. Trimming left V 0 bases short and J 2 bases short, with 7 bases between. This CDR3 comprises 13 residues. This chain's CDR3 is CSVEDWTNYGYTF. For the CDR3, the DNA is TGCAGCGTTGAAGACTGGACAAACTATGGCTACACCTTC.

The V gene is TRBV27, the J gene TRBJ2-5; TRBD2 matches at 7 bases. V lost 5 bases to trimming and J lost 10 bases; unmatched junction nucleotides: 28. This CDR3 has 19 residues. Per germline, CDR1 MNHEY and CDR2 SMNVEV (reference sequence). CDR3 sequence (DNA): TGTGCCAGCAGTCCCGCCCCTAGCGGCCACCTTAGTTCTCAAGAGGGCCAGTACTTC. Its translation is CASSPAPSGHLSSQEGQYF.

The CDR3 loop reads CSGGTHDYGYTF. The CDR3 nucleotides are TGCAGCGGCGGGACCCATGACTATGGCTACACCTTC. This sequence joins TRBV29-1 and TRBJ1-2; D perhaps matches TRBD1 (5 bases). The CDR3 covers 12 residues. Trimming took off 7 bases at V and 3 bases at J, with 12 bases between the two ends. The germline V gene encodes CDR1 SQVTM and CDR2 ANQGSEA.

The V and J genes are TRBV7-9 and TRBJ2-5; D is unclear. Germline CDR1 and CDR2: SEHNR and FQNEAQ (reference sequence). V was pared by 5 bases and J by 11 bases, with 12 bases between. The CDR3 has 11 amino acids. This chain's CDR3 is CASSIFEEQYF. CDR3 DNA sequence: TGTGCCAGCAGCATTTTTGAAGAGCAGTACTTC.

The chain joins TRBV14 to TRBJ2-7; a possible D gene is TRBD1 (5 bases). CDR3 length: 14 residues. CDR1 and CDR2 from the germline V gene are SGHDN and FVKESK. V was cut by 6 bases and J by 2 bases, with 14 bases left in between. DNA of the CDR3: TGTGCCAGCAGACGGCGACAGCGTACCTACGAGCAGTACTTC. It encodes CASRRRQRTYEQYF.

V usage is TRBV9 and J usage is TRBJ1-1; possibly TRBD1 for D (5 bases). The CDR3 loop spans 15 amino acids. V gave up 4 bases and J gave up 5 bases, with 18 bases separating them. Germline V lookup: CDR1 SGDLS, CDR2 YYNGEE. CDR3 sequence (DNA): TGTGCCAGCAGCCAAACTTGGGGGACGGGGACTGAAGCTTTCTTT. It codes for CASSQTWGTGTEAFF.

The rearrangement links TRBV27 to TRBJ2-3; TRBD2 might be the D (5 bases). CDR1 MNHEY and CDR2 SMNVEV come from the germline V gene (reference sequence). V lost 0 bases to trimming and J lost 0 bases, with 16 bases between them. This CDR3 spans 18 amino acids. CDR3 DNA: TGTGCCAGCAGTTTATCCCGGACTTCCCGAGGCAGCACAGATACGCAGTATTTT. Amino acids: CASSLSRTSRGSTDTQYF.

This chain connects TRBV10-3 to TRBJ1-2; D is perhaps TRBD1 (5 bases). Germline V gene sequence: CDR1 ENHRY, CDR2 SYGVKD. V lost 5 bases and J lost 1, with 14 bases in between. The CDR3 spans 15 residues. CDR3 nucleotides: TGTGCCATCAGTAAGGCCGGGACCCTTAACTATGGCTACACCTTC. As protein: CAISKAGTLNYGYTF.

The rearrangement joins TRBV7-9 to TRBJ1-1; 8 bases match TRBD1. V was pared by 1 base and J by 3 bases, with 7 bases of the junction left unmatched. CDR3 length equals 16 residues. Germline CDR1 SEHNR, CDR2 FQNEAQ (reference sequence). In DNA, the CDR3 is TGTGCCAGCAGCTTAGGACCGACAGGGGAGGACACTGAAGCTTTCTTT. This encodes CASSLGPTGEDTEAFF.

For this clone: Other DNA sequences within the sample encode an identical CDR3. The chain combines TRBV19 with TRBJ1-1; D unresolved. The CDR3 spans 13 residues. V dropped 3 bases and J dropped 1 base, with 6 bases sitting between them. Germline-derived CDR1 and CDR2 are LNHDA and SQIVND (reference sequence). CDR3 in amino acids: CASSMLPNTEAFF. The DNA of the CDR3 is TGTGCCAGTAGTATGCTTCCGAACACTGAAGCTTTCTTT.

The chain employs TRBV11-2 and TRBJ2-7; 12 bases agree with TRBD2. The ends lost 5 bases at V and 2 bases at J; junction bases unmatched: 7. Germline V lookup: CDR1 SGHAT, CDR2 FQNNGV. The CDR3 runs 16 residues. The CDR3 loop reads CASSARTSGATYEQYF. The CDR3 bases are TGTGCCAGCAGCGCCCGGACTAGCGGGGCTACCTACGAGCAGTACTTC.

The chain links TRBV7-9 to TRBJ2-7; 9 nucleotides match TRBD2. CDR1 and CDR2 (germline): SEHNR, FQNEAQ (reference sequence). This CDR3 comprises 15 residues. J lost 7 bases, V lost 2 bases, and 9 bases had no gene match. The CDR3 loop reads CASSLTLAGVEEQYF. CDR3 DNA sequence: TGTGCCAGCAGCTTAACATTAGCGGGAGTTGAAGAGCAGTACTTC.

V usage is TRBV13 and J usage is TRBJ1-2, with D possibly being TRBD1 (5 bases). The V gene's germline CDR1 is PRHDT and CDR2 FYEKMQ (reference sequence). V dropped 8 bases and J dropped 3 bases, with 19 bases sitting between them. The CDR3 extends over 15 amino acids. This CDR3 reads CASWQESSRDYGYTF. The CDR3 DNA reads TGTGCCAGCTGGCAGGAAAGCTCCAGGGACTATGGCTACACCTTC.

This chain joins TRBV6-4 and TRBJ1-3; maybe TRBD1 (6 bases). Germline assignment: CDR1 MRHNA and CDR2 SNTAGT. Trimming stripped 8 bases from V and 10 bases from J, with 18 bases between. The CDR3 contains 13 residues. The CDR3 here is CASFGGLARTIYF. DNA of the CDR3: TGTGCCAGCTTTGGGGGGCTGGCTCGGACCATATATTTT.

The chain couples TRBV2 to TRBJ2-1; 12 nucleotides align to TRBD2. This CDR3 comprises 14 residues. Trimming took 10 bases from V and 7 from J; bases not matched to a gene: 8. The germline CDR1 and CDR2 sequences are SNHLY and FYNNEI. CDR3 region: CANTGLAGNNEQFF. DNA for the CDR3: TGTGCCAACACCGGACTAGCGGGAAATAATGAGCAGTTCTTC.